The 20 T cell receptor beta chains listed next were all sequenced from one sample in a study of CD8 T cells in Susac syndrome. RNA was extracted with the RNeasy kit, and a quantity of about 0.45 to 1 ug was reverse transcribed using random hexamers. One entry per CDR3 protein, called by TCRdb with MiXCR from the immunoSEQ multiplex PCR reads. Of 150,000 or so distinct CDR3 sequences in the sample, around 94% are singletons; the top ten hold around 0.14%. The source material was CD4+ T cells from PBMCs. These TCRs come from a human donor in good health.

This chain uses TRBV20-1 with TRBJ1-2; no definite D call. Looked up from germline, CDR1 is DFQATT and CDR2 is SNEGSKA (reference sequence). The V gene lost 6 bases and the J gene lost 0 bases, with 11 bases spanning the gap. This CDR3 is 13 amino acids long. CDR3 protein: CSAPGRSNYGYTF. The DNA of the CDR3 is TGCAGTGCCCCGGGCAGATCTAACTATGGCTACACCTTC.

J is TRBJ2-5 and V is TRBV2, with D possibly called TRBD1 or TRBD2 (5 bases each). The CDR3 sequence is 16 residues long. Germline CDR1 and CDR2: SNHLY and FYNNEI. V was shortened by 2 bases and J by 5 bases, with 18 bases between the two germline ends. CDR3 nucleotides: TGTGCCAGCAGTGAATTGTCGGGGCTTAATATGGAGACCCAGTACTTC. Translation gives CASSELSGLNMETQYF.

The chain has TRBV4-3 and TRBJ2-5; 9 nucleotides match TRBD2. The CDR3 is 15 amino acids. J lost 5 bases, V lost 4 bases, and 8 bases had no gene match. The germline CDR1 and CDR2 sequences are LGHNA and YSLEER. DNA for the CDR3: TGCGCCAGCAGCCCCTTAGCGGGGGTAGGCGAGACCCAGTACTTC. Encoded protein: CASSPLAGVGETQYF.

V is TRBV7-2 and J is TRBJ2-3, with D unresolved. CDR1 and CDR2 from the germline V gene are SGHTA and FQGNSA. The CDR3 runs to 13 residues. Trimming removed 5 bases from V and 5 bases from J, with 11 bases in between. CDR3 DNA sequence: TGTGCCAGCAGCGTGGGCCCGCAAGATACGCAGTATTTT. Translation: CASSVGPQDTQYF.

This sequence joins TRBV3-1 and TRBJ1-2; the match to TRBD1 covers 8 bases. V dropped 2 bases and J dropped 4; count of bases not matched to a gene: 3. The CDR3 extends over 14 amino acids. Germline CDR1 reads LGHDT; CDR2 reads YNNKEL (reference sequence). The CDR3 DNA is TGTGCCAGCAGCCAAAACAGGGGGATCTATGGCTACACCTTC. Its translation is CASSQNRGIYGYTF. The full variable domain, with the rest looked up from reference TRBV3-1 and TRBJ1-2, is DTAVSQTPKYLVTQMGNDKSIKCEQNLGHDTMYWYKQDSKKFLKIMFSYNNKELIINETVPNRFSPKSPDKAHLNLHINSLELGDSAVYFCASSQNRGIYGYTFGSGTRLTVV.

V and J are TRBV29-1 and TRBJ2-1; D perhaps matches TRBD1 (5 bases). Between the trimmed V and J ends, which lost 4 bases and 7 bases, there was a span of 14 bases. The germline V gene encodes CDR1 SQVTM and CDR2 ANQGSEA. The CDR3 is 13 amino acids. Here the CDR3 DNA reads TGCAGCGTTGGGAGTGGGAAGGGGAATGAGCAGTTCTTC. This encodes CSVGSGKGNEQFF.

This chain joins TRBV20-1 and TRBJ1-1; TRBD1 agrees at 9 bases. The ends lost 3 bases at V and 5 bases at J; junction bases unmatched: 4. Germline CDR1 reads DFQATT; CDR2 reads SNEGSKA (reference sequence). The CDR3 consists of 13 residues. The CDR3 coding sequence is TGCAGTGCTAGGGAACAGGGGGCAACTGAAGCTTTCTTT. Its protein is CSAREQGATEAFF.

The CDR3 DNA reads as TGTGCCAGCAGCTACCGACAGGGTAGAGAGACCCAGTACTTC. Protein product: CASSYRQGRETQYF. The chain uses TRBV7-2 and TRBJ2-5, with TRBD1 identical over 7 bases. This CDR3 comprises 14 residues. With 4 bases clipped from V and 4 bases from J, the junction kept 6 bases outside the gene matches. Per the germline V gene, CDR1 is SGHTA and CDR2 is FQGNSA. Together with reference TRBV7-2 and TRBJ2-5, the CDR3 gives the full variable domain: GAGVSQSPSNKVTEKGKDVELRCDPISGHTALYWYRQSLGQGLEFLIYFQGNSAPDKSGLPSDRFSAERTGGSVSTLTIQRTQQEDSAVYLCASSYRQGRETQYFGPGTRLLVL.

The chain combines TRBV5-6 with TRBJ2-2; no definite D call. The V end lost 4 bases, the J end lost 4 bases, and 5 bases lay between the germline ends. Germline V gives CDR1 SGHDT, CDR2 YYEEEE. The CDR3 contains 12 residues. The CDR3 reads CASSHRTGELFF. The CDR3 DNA reads as TGTGCCAGCAGCCACCGCACCGGGGAGCTGTTTTTT.

The chain carries TRBV9 and TRBJ2-2, with D unclear. Deletions cut 1 base from V and 0 bases from J, with 7 bases between. CDR3 size: 15 residues. Germline CDR1 SGDLS, CDR2 YYNGEE. The CDR3 DNA is TGTGCCAGCAGCGTAAACTGGCCGAACACCGGGGAGCTGTTTTTT. Its translation is CASSVNWPNTGELFF.

The chain uses TRBV29-1 and TRBJ2-1; possible D gene TRBD2, 6 bases. V dropped 6 bases and J dropped 1 base, with 19 bases sitting between them. The length of the CDR3 is 16 residues. Germline assignment: CDR1 SQVTM and CDR2 ANQGSEA. The CDR3 DNA follows: TGCAGCGTGGCTGGATCGGTGGGGGGATCCTACAATGAGCAGTTCTTC. Protein: CSVAGSVGGSYNEQFF.

The V and J genes are TRBV3-1 and TRBJ2-3; tentative D call: TRBD2 (5 bases). This CDR3 contains 14 residues. Germline CDR1 LGHDT, CDR2 YNNKEL (reference sequence). Trimming took off 1 base at V and 6 bases at J, with 11 bases between the two ends. This CDR3 reads CASSQGLPGDTQYF. The CDR3 bases are TGTGCCAGCAGCCAAGGACTACCCGGGGATACGCAGTATTTT.

This clonotype was seen a single time. This chain links TRBV6-6 with TRBJ2-5; TRBD2 aligns across 9 bases. J lost 12 bases, V lost 2 bases, and 13 bases had no gene match. The CDR3 is made up of 15 amino acids. From germline, CDR1 is MNHNY and CDR2 SVGAGI (reference sequence). The CDR3 reads CASSYAIAGAPDEYF. The DNA for the CDR3 is TGTGCCAGCAGTTACGCTATAGCGGGGGCCCCTGACGAGTACTTC.

The genes are TRBV6-5 and TRBJ2-7, with 11 positions matching TRBD1. This CDR3 has 15 amino acids. Germline V gives CDR1 MNHEY, CDR2 SVGAGI. J lost 2 bases, V lost 4 bases, and 4 bases had no gene match. Here the CDR3 reads CASSLGTGGTYEQYF. CDR3 sequence (DNA): TGTGCCAGCAGTTTAGGGACAGGGGGGACCTACGAGCAGTACTTC.

J is TRBJ1-6 and V is TRBV12-3 or TRBV12-4, with a tentative D call TRBD1 (5 bases). The CDR3 is 13 residues long. V was shortened by 4 bases and J by 11 bases, with 12 bases between the two germline ends. DNA for the CDR3: TGTGCCAGCAGTTCTTCAGGGTTGCCACCCCTCCACTTT. This gives the protein CASSSSGLPPLHF.

V is TRBV20-1 and J is TRBJ2-3; a possible D gene is TRBD2 (5 bases). Germline V gene data show CDR1 as DFQATT and CDR2 as SNEGSKA (reference sequence). The CDR3 spans 13 residues. Trimming removed 4 bases from V and 6 bases from J, with 14 bases in between. The CDR3: CSAKASIRDTQYF. DNA for the CDR3: TGCAGTGCTAAGGCTAGCATTCGGGATACGCAGTATTTT.

CDR3 in DNA: TGCAGCGTGGGGACGGACTCGGGGCCCCAGCATTTT. Its protein product is CSVGTDSGPQHF. This chain connects TRBV29-1 to TRBJ1-5, with a weak D call TRBD1 (5 bases). The CDR3 is 12 residues long. Germline loops: CDR1 SQVTM, CDR2 ANQGSEA. V lost 6 bases, J lost 9 bases, and 15 bases lay in between.

The chain recombines TRBV24-1 with TRBJ1-2; maybe TRBD1 (5 bases). The CDR3 runs to 13 residues. V shed 2 bases and J shed 7 bases, with 10 bases lying between them. Germline CDR1 and CDR2: KGHDR and SFDVKD. The CDR3 DNA follows: TGTGCCACCAGTGATTCGGGGGGGTCTGGCTACACCTTC. It translates to CATSDSGGSGYTF.

The rearrangement joins TRBV18 to TRBJ1-5; 9 positions match TRBD1. CDR3 length: 13 residues. Per germline, CDR1 KGHSH and CDR2 LQKENI. V gave up 8 bases and J gave up 5 bases; unmatched junction bases: 4. The CDR3 nucleotides are TGTGCCAGCACCGACAGGGGGGATCAGCCCCAGCATTTT. It encodes CASTDRGDQPQHF.

The V gene is TRBV7-9, the J gene TRBJ1-2; no firm D call. The CDR3 is 13 amino acids. V lost 1 base to trimming and J lost 5 bases, with 8 bases between them. Germline assignment: CDR1 SEHNR and CDR2 FQNEAQ (reference sequence). As DNA, the CDR3 is TGTGCCAGCAGCTTAGGCCCCGTGTATGGCTACACCTTC. It is translated as CASSLGPVYGYTF.